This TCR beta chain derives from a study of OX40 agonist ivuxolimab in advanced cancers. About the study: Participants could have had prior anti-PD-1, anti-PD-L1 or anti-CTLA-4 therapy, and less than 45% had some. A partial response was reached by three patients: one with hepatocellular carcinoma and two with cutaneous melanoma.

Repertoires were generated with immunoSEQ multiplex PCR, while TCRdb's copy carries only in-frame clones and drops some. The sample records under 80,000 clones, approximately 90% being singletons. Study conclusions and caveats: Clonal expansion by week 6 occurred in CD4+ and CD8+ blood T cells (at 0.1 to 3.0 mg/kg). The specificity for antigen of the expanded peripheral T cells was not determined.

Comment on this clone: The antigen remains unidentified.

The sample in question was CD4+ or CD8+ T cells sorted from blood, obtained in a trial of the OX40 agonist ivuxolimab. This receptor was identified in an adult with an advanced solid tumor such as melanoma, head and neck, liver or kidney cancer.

The CDR3 protein is CASSQVAGTYEQYF. The CDR3 nucleotides read TGCGCCAGCAGCCAAGTTGCAGGTACCTACGAGCAGTACTTC. The chain carries TRBV4-1 and TRBJ2-7; D remains ambiguous. The germline V and J ends were trimmed by 1 base and 2 bases, with 9 bases remaining between them. CDR1 is MGHRA, CDR2 YSYEKL, per germline. CDR3 length: 14 amino acids.